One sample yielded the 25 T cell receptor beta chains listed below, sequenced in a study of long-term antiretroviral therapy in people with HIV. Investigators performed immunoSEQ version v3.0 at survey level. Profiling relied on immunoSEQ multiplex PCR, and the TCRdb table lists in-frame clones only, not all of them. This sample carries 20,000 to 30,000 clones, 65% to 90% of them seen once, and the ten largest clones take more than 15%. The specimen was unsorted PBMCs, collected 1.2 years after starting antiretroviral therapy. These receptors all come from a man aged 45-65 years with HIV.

CDR3 sequence reads: CASSLAGGAYEQYF. The CDR3 nucleotides read TGTGCCAGCAGCTTGGCGGGGGGAGCCTACGAGCAGTACTTC. V is TRBV7-6 and J is TRBJ2-7; 8 bases fit TRBD2. CDR1 is SGHVS and CDR2 is FNYEAQ in the germline V gene. The ends lost 3 bases at V and 2 bases at J; junction bases unmatched: 3. This CDR3 is 14 amino acids long.

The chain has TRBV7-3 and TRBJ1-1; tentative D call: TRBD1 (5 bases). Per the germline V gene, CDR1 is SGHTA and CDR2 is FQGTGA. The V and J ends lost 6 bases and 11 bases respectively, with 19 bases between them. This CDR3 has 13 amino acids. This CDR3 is CASSPRGPQEAFF. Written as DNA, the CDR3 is TGTGCCAGCAGTCCTAGGGGACCCCAGGAGGCTTTCTTT.

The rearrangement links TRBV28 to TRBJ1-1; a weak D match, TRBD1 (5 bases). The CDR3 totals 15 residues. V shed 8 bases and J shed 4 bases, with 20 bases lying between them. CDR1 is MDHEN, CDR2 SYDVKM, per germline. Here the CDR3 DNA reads TGTGCCAGCGGCTCCTTGGGCGGGGGAAGCACTGAAGCTTTCTTT. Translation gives CASGSLGGGSTEAFF.

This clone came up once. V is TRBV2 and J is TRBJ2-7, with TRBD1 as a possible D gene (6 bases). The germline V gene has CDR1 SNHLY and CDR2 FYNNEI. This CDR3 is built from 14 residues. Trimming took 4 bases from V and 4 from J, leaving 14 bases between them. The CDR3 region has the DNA TGTGCCAGCAGTGGAGACAGGATTCCTTACGAGCAGTACTTC. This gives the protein CASSGDRIPYEQYF.

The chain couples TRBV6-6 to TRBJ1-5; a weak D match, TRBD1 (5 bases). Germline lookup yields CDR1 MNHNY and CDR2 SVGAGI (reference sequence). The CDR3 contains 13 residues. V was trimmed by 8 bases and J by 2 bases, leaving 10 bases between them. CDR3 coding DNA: TGTGCCAGCGGCAGGGAAGGCAATCAGCCCCAGCATTTT. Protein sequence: CASGREGNQPQHF.

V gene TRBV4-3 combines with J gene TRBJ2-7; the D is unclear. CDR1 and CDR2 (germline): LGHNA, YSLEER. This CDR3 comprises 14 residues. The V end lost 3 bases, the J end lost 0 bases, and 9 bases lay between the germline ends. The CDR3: CASSQGIFSYEQYF. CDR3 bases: TGCGCCAGCAGCCAGGGGATTTTCTCCTACGAGCAGTACTTC.

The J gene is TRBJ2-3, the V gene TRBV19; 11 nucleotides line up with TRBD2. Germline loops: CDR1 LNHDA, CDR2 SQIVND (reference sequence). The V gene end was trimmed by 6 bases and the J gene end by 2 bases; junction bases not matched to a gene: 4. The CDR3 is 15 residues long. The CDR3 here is CASSTGLADTDTQYF. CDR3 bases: TGTGCCAGTAGCACGGGACTAGCGGACACAGATACGCAGTATTTT.

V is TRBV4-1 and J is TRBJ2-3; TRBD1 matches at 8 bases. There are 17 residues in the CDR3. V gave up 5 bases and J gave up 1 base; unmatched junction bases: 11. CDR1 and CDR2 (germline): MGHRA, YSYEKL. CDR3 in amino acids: CASSGIGGRGRTDTQYF. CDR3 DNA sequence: TGCGCCAGCAGCGGGATAGGGGGCAGGGGGCGCACAGATACGCAGTATTTT.

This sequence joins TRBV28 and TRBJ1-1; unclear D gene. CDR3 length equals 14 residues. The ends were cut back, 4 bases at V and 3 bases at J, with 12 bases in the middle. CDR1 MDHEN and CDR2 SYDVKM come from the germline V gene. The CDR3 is CASSYPRVDTEAFF. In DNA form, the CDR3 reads TGTGCCAGCAGTTACCCGAGGGTAGACACTGAAGCTTTCTTT.

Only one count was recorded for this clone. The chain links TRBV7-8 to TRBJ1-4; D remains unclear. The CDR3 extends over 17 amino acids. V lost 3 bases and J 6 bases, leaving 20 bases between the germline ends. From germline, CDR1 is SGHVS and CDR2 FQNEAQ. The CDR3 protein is CASSFQRYKVGDEKLFF. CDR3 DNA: TGTGCCAGCAGCTTCCAGCGCTACAAGGTTGGCGATGAAAAACTGTTTTTT. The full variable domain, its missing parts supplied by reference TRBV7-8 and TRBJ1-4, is GAGVSQSPRYKVAKRGQDVALRCDPISGHVSLFWYQQALGQGPEFLTYFQNEAQLDKSGLPSDRFFAERPEGSVSTLKIQRTQQEDSAVYLCASSFQRYKVGDEKLFFGSGTQLSVL.

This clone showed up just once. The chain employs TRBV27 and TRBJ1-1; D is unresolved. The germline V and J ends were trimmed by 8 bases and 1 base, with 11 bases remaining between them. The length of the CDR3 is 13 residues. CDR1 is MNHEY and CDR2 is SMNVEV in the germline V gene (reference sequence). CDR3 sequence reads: CASRGQKNTEAFF. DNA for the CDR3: TGTGCCAGCCGCGGCCAAAAGAACACTGAAGCTTTCTTT.

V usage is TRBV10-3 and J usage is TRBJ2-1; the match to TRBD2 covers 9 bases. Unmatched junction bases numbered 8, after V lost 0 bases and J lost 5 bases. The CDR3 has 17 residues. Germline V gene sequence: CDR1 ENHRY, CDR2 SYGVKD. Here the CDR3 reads CAISESKASGDNNEQFF. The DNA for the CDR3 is TGTGCCATCAGTGAGTCGAAGGCTAGCGGGGACAACAATGAGCAGTTCTTC.

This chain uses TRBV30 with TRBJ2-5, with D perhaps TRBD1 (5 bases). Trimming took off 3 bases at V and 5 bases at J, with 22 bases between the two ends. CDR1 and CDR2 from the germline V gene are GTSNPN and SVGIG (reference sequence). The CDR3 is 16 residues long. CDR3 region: CAWSTRIGVLGETQYF. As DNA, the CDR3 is TGTGCCTGGAGCACTCGGATAGGGGTTCTCGGGGAGACCCAGTACTTC.

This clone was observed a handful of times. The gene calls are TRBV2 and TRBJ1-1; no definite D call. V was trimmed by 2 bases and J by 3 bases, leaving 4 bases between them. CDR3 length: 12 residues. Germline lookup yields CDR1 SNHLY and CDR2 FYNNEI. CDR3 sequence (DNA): TGTGCCAGCAGTGAACCGTACACTGAAGCTTTCTTT. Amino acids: CASSEPYTEAFF.

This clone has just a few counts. CDR3 bases: TGTGCCAGCAGCTTGGGAGCAGGGGGCTACGAGCAGTACTTC. This codes for CASSLGAGGYEQYF. The chain uses TRBV5-4 and TRBJ2-7; the match to TRBD1 covers 7 bases. The germline V gene encodes CDR1 SGHNT and CDR2 YYREEE (reference sequence). Germline trimming cut 0 bases from V and 3 bases from J; bases unmatched to any gene: 3. The CDR3 runs to 14 residues.

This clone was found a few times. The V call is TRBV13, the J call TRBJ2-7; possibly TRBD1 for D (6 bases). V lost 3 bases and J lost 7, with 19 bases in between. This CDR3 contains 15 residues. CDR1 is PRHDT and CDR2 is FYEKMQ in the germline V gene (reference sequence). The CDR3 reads CASSFMGARRGEQYF. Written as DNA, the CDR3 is TGTGCCAGCAGCTTTATGGGGGCGCGTCGAGGAGAGCAGTACTTC.

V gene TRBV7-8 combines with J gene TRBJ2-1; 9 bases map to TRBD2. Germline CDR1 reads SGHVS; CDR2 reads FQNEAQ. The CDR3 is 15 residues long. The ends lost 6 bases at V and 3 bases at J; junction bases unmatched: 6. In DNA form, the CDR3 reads TGTGCCAGCAGTTCGGGACTAGCCATCTACAATGAGCAGTTCTTC. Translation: CASSSGLAIYNEQFF.

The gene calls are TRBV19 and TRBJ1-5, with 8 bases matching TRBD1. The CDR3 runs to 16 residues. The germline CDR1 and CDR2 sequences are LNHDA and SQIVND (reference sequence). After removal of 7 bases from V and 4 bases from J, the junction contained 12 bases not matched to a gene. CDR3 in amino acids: CASTSRDRRGNQPQHF. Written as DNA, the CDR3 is TGTGCCAGTACCTCGCGGGACAGGCGAGGGAATCAGCCCCAGCATTTT.

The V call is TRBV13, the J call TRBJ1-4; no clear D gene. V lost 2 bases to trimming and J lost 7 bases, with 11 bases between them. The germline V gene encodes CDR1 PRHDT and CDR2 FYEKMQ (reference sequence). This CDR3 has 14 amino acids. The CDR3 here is CASSLMGGGEKLFF. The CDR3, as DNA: TGTGCCAGCAGCTTAATGGGAGGAGGTGAAAAACTGTTTTTT.

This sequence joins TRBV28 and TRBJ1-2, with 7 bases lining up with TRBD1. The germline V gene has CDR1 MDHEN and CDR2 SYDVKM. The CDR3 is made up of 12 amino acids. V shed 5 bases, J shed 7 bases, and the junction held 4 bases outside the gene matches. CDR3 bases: TGTGCCAGCAGTACGTACAGGGGTGGCTACACCTTC. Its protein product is CASSTYRGGYTF.

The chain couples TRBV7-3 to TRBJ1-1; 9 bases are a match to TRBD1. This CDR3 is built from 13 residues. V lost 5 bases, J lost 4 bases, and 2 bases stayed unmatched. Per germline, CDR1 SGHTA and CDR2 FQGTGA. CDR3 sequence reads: CASSPGQGTEAFF. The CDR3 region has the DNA TGTGCCAGCAGCCCGGGACAGGGCACTGAAGCTTTCTTT.

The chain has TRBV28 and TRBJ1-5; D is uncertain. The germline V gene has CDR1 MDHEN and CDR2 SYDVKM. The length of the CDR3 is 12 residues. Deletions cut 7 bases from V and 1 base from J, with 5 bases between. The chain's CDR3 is CASKDSNQPQHF. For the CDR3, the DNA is TGTGCCAGCAAGGACAGCAATCAGCCCCAGCATTTT.

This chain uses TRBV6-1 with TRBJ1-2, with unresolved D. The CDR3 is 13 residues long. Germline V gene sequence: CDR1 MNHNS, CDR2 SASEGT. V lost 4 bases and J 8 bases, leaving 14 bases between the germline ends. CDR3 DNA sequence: TGTGCCAGCAGTGTCAGTTATCTCGTCGGCTACACCTTC. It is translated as CASSVSYLVGYTF.

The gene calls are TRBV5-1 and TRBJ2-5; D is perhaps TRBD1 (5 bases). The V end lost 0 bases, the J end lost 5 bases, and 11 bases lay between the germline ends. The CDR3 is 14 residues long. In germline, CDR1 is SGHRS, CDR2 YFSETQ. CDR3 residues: CASSLGTTGETQYF. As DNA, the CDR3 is TGCGCCAGCAGCTTGGGGACAACTGGGGAGACCCAGTACTTC. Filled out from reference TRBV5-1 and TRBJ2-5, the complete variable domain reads KAGVTQTPRYLIKTRGQQVTLSCSPISGHRSVSWYQQTPGQGLQFLFEYFSETQRNKGNFPGRFSGRQFSNSRSEMNVSTLELGDSALYLCASSLGTTGETQYFGPGTRLLVL.

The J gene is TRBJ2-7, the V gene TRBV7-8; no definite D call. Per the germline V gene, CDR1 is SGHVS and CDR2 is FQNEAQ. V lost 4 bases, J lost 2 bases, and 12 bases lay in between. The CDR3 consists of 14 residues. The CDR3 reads CASSSRATTYEQYF. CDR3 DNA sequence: TGTGCCAGCAGCTCTCGGGCAACTACCTACGAGCAGTACTTC.